This entry concerns a single T cell receptor beta chain. Its antigen is as yet unknown. The data were taken from a study of T-cell memory formation after mild COVID-19. Background on the study: TCR clusters showed largely donor specificity.

Study-wide results and caveats: Of the contracting clones, CD4+ ones lay mainly in CM and EM, and CD8+ ones in EMRA. Second-wave clones with a day 37 peak had unconfirmed SARS-CoV-2 specificity.

Amplification by 5'RACE using constant-segment primers produced TCR alpha and TCR beta cDNA libraries that carried sample barcodes and UMIs. Using its own MiXCR run on the 5' RACE reads, TCRdb lists one record per CDR3 protein. The profile shows under 200,000 distinct CDR3 sequences, approximately 10% of them singletons. This CDR3 is built from 13 residues. Per the germline V gene, CDR1 is SGDLS and CDR2 is YYNGEE. V lost 0 bases and J 9 bases, leaving 10 bases between the germline ends. Material for sequencing was PBMCs or a T cell subset sorted from them (not recorded which). The sequence came from a man aged 18-30 years who had mild COVID-19 (a few samples of this study predate the infection). Cell type and time point are not known. J is TRBJ2-1 and V is TRBV9; tentative D call: TRBD2 (5 bases). The CDR3 sequence: CASSVELVGEQFF. The CDR3 coding sequence is TGTGCCAGCAGCGTAGAACTAGTCGGTGAGCAGTTCTTC.